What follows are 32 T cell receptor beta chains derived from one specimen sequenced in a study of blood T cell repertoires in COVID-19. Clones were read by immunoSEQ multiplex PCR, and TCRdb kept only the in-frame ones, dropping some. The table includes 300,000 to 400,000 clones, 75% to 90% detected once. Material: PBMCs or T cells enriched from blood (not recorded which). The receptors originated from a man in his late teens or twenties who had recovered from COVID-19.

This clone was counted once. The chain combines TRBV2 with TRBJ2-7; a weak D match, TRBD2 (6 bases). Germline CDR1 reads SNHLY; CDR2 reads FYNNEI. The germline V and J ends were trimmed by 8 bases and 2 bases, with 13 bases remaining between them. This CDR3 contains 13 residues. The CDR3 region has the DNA TGTGCCAGCGGTGCCCGGGGGACCTACGAGCAGTACTTC. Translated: CASGARGTYEQYF.

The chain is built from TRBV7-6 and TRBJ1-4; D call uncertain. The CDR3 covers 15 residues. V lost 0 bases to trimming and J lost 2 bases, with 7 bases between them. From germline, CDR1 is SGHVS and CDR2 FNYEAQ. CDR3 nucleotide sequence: TGTGCCAGCAGCTTAGCAAGCACCACTAATGAAAAACTGTTTTTT. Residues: CASSLASTTNEKLFF.

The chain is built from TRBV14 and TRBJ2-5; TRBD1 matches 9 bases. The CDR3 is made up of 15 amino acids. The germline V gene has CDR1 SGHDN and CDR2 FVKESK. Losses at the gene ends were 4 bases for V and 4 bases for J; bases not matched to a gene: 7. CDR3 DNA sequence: TGTGCCAGCAGCCGCTGGGACAGGGAGACAGAGACCCAGTACTTC. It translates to CASSRWDRETETQYF.

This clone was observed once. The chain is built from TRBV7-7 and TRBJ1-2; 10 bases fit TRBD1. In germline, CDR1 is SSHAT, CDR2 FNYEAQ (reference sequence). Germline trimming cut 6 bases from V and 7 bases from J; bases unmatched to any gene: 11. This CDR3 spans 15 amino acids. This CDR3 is CASRPIGTGVRGYTF. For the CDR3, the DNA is TGTGCCAGCAGACCTATAGGGACAGGGGTACGTGGCTACACCTTC. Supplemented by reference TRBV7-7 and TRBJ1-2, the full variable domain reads GAGVSQSPRYKVTKRGQDVTLRCDPISSHATLYWYQQALGQGPEFLTYFNYEAQPDKSGLPSDRFSAERPEGSISTLTIQRTEQRDSAMYRCASRPIGTGVRGYTFGSGTRLTVV.

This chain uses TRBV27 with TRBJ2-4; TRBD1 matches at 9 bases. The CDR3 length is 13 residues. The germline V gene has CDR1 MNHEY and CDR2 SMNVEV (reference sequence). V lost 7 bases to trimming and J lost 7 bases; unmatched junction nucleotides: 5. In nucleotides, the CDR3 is TGTGCCAGCAAGGGACAGGGTTACAACATTCAGTACTTC. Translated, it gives CASKGQGYNIQYF.

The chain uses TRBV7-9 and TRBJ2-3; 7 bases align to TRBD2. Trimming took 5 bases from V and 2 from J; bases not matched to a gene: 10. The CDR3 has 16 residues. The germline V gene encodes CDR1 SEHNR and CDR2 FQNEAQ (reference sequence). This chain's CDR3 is CASSPGEAGITDTQYF. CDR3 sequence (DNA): TGTGCCAGCAGCCCGGGAGAAGCGGGGATCACAGATACGCAGTATTTT.

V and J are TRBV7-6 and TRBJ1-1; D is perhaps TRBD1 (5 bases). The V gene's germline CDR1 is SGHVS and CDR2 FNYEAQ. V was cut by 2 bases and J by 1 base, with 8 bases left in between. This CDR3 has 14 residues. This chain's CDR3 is CASSLTTGNTEAFF. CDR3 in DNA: TGTGCCAGCAGCTTAACTACAGGGAACACTGAAGCTTTCTTT. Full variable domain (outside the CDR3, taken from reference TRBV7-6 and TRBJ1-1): GAGVSQSPRYKVTKRGQDVALRCDPISGHVSLYWYRQALGQGPEFLTYFNYEAQQDKSGLPNDRFSAERPEGSISTLTIQRTEQRDSAMYRCASSLTTGNTEAFFGQGTRLTVV.

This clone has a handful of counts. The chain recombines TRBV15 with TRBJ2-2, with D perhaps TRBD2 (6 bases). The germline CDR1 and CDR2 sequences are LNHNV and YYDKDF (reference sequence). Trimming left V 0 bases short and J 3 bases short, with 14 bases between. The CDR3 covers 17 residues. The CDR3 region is CATSRDRGGWDTGELFF. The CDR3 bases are TGTGCCACCAGCAGAGATCGTGGAGGGTGGGACACCGGGGAGCTGTTTTTT.

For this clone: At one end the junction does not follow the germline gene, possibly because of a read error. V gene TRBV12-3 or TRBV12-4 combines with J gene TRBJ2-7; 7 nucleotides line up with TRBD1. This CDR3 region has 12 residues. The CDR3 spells CASSLEDRLRDF. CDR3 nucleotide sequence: TGTGCCAGCAGTTTAGAGGACAGGTTACGGGACTTC.

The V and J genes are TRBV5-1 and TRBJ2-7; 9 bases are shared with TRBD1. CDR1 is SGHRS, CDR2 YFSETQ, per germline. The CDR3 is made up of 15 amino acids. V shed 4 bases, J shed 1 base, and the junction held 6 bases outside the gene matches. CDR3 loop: CASSAGTGTSYEQYF. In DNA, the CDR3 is TGCGCCAGCAGCGCCGGGACAGGGACATCCTACGAGCAGTACTTC.

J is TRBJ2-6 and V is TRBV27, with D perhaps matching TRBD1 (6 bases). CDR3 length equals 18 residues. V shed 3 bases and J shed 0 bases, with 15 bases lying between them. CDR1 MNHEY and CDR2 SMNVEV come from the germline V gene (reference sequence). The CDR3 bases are TGTGCCAGCAGTTTTTTGGGTCTGGGGGCCTCTGGGGCCAACGTCCTGACTTTC. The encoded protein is CASSFLGLGASGANVLTF. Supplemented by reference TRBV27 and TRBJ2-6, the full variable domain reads EAQVTQNPRYLITVTGKKLTVTCSQNMNHEYMSWYRQDPGLGLRQIYYSMNVEVTDKGDVPEGYKVSRKEKRNFPLILESPSPNQTSLYFCASSFLGLGASGANVLTFGAGSRLTVL.

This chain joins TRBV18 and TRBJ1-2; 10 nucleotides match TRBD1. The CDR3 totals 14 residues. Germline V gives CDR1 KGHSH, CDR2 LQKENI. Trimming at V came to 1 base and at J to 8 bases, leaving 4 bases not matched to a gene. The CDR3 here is CASSPQGTGDGYTF. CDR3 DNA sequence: TGTGCCAGCTCACCACAAGGGACAGGGGACGGCTACACCTTC. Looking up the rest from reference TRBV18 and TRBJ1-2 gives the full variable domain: NAGVMQNPRHLVRRRGQEARLRCSPMKGHSHVYWYRQLPEEGLKFMVYLQKENIIDESGMPKERFSAEFPKEGPSILRIQQVVRGDSAAYFCASSPQGTGDGYTFGSGTRLTVV.

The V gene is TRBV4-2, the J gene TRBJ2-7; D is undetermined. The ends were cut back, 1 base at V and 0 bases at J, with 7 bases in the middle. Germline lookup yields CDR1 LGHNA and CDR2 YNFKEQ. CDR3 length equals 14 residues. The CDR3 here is CASSQVWSSYEQYF. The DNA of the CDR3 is TGTGCCAGCAGCCAAGTATGGAGCTCCTACGAGCAGTACTTC.

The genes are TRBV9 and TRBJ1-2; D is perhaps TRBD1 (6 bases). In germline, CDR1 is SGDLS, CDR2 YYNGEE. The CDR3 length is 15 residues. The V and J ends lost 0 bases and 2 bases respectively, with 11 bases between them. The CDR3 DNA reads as TGTGCCAGCAGCGTAGGAACAGGGTTAAACTATGGCTACACCTTC. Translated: CASSVGTGLNYGYTF.

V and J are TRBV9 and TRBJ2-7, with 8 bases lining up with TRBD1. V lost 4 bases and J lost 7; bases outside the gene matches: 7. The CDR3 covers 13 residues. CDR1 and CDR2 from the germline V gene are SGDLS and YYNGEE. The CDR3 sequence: CASSPTDRVEQYF. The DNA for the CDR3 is TGTGCCAGCAGCCCGACGGACAGGGTGGAGCAGTACTTC.

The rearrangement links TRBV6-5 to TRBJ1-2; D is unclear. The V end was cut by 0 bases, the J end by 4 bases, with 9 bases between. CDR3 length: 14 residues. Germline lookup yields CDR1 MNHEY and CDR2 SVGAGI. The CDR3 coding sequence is TGTGCCAGCAGTTACTCGCTAGGTACCTATGGCTACACCTTC. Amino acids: CASSYSLGTYGYTF.

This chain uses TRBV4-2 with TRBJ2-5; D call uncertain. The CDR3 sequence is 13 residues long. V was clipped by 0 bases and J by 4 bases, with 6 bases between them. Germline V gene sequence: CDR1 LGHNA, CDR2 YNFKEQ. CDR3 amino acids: CASSQDSVETQYF. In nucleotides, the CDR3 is TGTGCCAGCAGCCAAGATAGTGTAGAGACCCAGTACTTC.

CDR3 protein: CASSAGAGDYEQYF. The CDR3 region has the DNA TGTGCCAGCAGCGCCGGAGCGGGGGACTACGAGCAGTACTTC. The V gene is TRBV9, the J gene TRBJ2-7; 8 bases align to TRBD2. Germline trimming cut 3 bases from V and 3 bases from J; bases unmatched to any gene: 5. Germline lookup yields CDR1 SGDLS and CDR2 YYNGEE. The CDR3 totals 14 residues.

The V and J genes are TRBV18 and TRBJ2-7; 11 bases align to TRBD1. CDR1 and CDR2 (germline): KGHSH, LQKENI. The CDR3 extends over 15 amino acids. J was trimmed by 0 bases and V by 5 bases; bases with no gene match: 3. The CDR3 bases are TGTGCCAGCTCAACGGGACAGGGGGGCTCCTACGAGCAGTACTTC. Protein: CASSTGQGGSYEQYF.

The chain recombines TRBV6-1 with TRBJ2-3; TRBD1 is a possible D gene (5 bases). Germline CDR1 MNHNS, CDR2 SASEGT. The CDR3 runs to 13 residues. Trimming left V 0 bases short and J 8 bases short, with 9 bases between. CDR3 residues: CASSEAGRATQYF. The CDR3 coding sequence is TGTGCCAGCAGTGAAGCGGGGCGAGCTACGCAGTATTTT.

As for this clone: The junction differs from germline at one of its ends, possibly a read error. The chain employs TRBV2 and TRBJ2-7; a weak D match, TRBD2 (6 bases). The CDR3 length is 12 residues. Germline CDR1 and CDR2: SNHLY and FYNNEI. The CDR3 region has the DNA TGTGCCAGCAGTGAGGCATGGAGGGTAAAGAACTTC. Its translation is CASSEAWRVKNF.

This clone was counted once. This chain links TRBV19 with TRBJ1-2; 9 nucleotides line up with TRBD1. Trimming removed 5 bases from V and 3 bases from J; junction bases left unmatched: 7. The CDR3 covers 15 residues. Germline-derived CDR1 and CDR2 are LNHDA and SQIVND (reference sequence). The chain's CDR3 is CASSPGTGYHYGYTF. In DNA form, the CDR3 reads TGTGCCAGTAGTCCAGGGACAGGGTATCACTATGGCTACACCTTC. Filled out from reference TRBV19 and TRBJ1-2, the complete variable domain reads DGGITQSPKYLFRKEGQNVTLSCEQNLNHDAMYWYRQDPGQGLRLIYYSQIVNDFQKGDIAEGYSVSREKKESFPLTVTSAQKNPTAFYLCASSPGTGYHYGYTFGSGTRLTVV.

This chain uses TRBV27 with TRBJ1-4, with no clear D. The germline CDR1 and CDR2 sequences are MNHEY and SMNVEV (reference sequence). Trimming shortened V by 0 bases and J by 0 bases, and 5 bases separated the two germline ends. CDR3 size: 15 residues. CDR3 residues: CASSLSIATNEKLFF. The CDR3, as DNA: TGTGCCAGCAGTTTATCTATCGCAACTAATGAAAAACTGTTTTTT.

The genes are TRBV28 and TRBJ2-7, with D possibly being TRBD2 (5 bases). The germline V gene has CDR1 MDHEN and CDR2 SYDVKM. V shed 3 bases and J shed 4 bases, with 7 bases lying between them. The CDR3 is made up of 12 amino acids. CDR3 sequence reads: CASSFSGYEQYF. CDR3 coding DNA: TGTGCCAGCAGTTTCTCGGGGTACGAGCAGTACTTC.

The chain's CDR3 is CASSPLAGVTTDTQYF. The CDR3 DNA reads as TGTGCCAGCAGCCCCCTAGCGGGAGTCACAACAGATACGCAGTATTTT. The J gene is TRBJ2-3, the V gene TRBV11-2, with TRBD2 identical over 10 bases. From germline, CDR1 is SGHAT and CDR2 FQNNGV. The CDR3 contains 16 residues. V lost 5 bases and J lost 3; bases outside the gene matches: 8.

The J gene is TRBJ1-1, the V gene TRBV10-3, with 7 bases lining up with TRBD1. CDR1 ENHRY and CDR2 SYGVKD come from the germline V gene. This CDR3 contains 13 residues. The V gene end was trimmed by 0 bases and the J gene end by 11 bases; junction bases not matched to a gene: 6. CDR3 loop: CAISESRDSLAFF. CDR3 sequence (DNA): TGTGCCATCAGTGAGTCGAGGGACAGTCTGGCTTTCTTT.

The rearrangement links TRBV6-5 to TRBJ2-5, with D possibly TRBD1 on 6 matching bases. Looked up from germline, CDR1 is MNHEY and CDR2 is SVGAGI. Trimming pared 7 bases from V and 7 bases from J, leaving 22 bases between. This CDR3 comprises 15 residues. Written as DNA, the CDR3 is TGTGCCAGCACTAACAGACAGGCCGGTGATAGGACCCAGTACTTC. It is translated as CASTNRQAGDRTQYF.

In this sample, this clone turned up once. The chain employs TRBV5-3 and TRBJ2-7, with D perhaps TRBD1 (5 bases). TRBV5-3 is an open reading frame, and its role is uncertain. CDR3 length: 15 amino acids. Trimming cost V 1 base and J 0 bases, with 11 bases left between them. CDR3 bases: TGTGCCAGAAGCTTGCCGGACACAACCTCCTACGAGCAGTACTTC. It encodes CARSLPDTTSYEQYF.

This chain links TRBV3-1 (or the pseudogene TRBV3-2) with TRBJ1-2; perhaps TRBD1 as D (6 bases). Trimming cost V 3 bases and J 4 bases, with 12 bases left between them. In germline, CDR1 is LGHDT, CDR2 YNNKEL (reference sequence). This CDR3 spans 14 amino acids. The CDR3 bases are TGTGCCAGCAGCCATACAGGGAGTAGCTATGGCTACACCTTC. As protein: CASSHTGSSYGYTF.

CDR3 sequence reads: CASSVRGESTYEQYF. In nucleotides, the CDR3 is TGTGCCAGCAGCGTAAGAGGAGAATCGACCTACGAGCAGTACTTC. The chain joins TRBV9 to TRBJ2-7; D is ambiguous. From germline, CDR1 is SGDLS and CDR2 YYNGEE. The CDR3 has 15 amino acids. The V and J ends lost 1 base and 2 bases respectively, with 13 bases between them.

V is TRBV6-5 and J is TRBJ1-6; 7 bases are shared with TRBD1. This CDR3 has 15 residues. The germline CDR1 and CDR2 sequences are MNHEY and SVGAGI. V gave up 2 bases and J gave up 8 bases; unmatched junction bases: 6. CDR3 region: CASSYTTGIDSPLHF. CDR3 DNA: TGTGCCAGCAGTTACACGACAGGGATCGATTCACCCCTCCACTTT.

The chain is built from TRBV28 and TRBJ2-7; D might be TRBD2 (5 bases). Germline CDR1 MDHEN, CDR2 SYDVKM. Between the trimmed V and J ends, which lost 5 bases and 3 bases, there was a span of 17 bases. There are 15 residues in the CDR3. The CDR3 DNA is TGTGCCAGCAGTGGGTCGCTGTGGGAGAGCTACGAGCAGTACTTC. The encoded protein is CASSGSLWESYEQYF.